This T cell receptor beta chain was identified in a study of shared clonotypes between healthy human individuals. In the study overall: Samples came from a couple of female and a few male donors aged 18 to 49.

As concerns this clone: As yet, its antigen is unknown. The sample carries other DNA sequences with the same CDR3.

TCRdb's copy holds only in-frame clones and misses some; the assay was immunoSEQ multiplex PCR. The data contain roughly 2 million clones, about 94% of them seen just once; the ten biggest clones take up 0.9% to 1.4%. CDR1 SGHDT and CDR2 YYEEEE come from the germline V gene. J gave up 4 bases and V 5 bases, and 2 bases lay outside the gene matches. The CDR3 is 12 residues long. Study-wide findings and caveats: Against clonotypes common to all four donors, non-shared ones had lower generation probabilities. Donor clonotype sharing was expected to depend on sequencing depth.

CD45RO-negative CD8 cells positively selected for CCR7 made up the naive population, which excluded terminally differentiated effector memory CD45RA+ cells. This sequence originates from a young man in good health. The rearrangement uses TRBV5-6 and TRBJ1-1; 7 bases map to TRBD1. The sample comprised naive CD8+ T cells sorted from blood. The CDR3 loop is CASSAGGTEAFF. The CDR3 region has the DNA TGTGCCAGCAGTGCAGGGGGCACTGAAGCTTTCTTT.